What follows describes a single T cell receptor beta chain. This CDR3 is built from 16 residues. The V and J ends lost 0 bases and 3 bases, in that order; junction bases with no gene match: 6. The germline V gene encodes CDR1 SGDLS and CDR2 YYNGEE. These data are taken from a study of blood T cell repertoires in COVID-19. Measured with immunoSEQ multiplex PCR; TCRdb has only the in-frame clones, and not every one. The data contain around 620,000 clones, more than 80% of them singletons. The TCR comes from a woman under 30 with acute or convalescent COVID-19. Specimen: peripheral blood. V gene TRBV9 combines with J gene TRBJ2-7; 10 nucleotides agree with TRBD2. The CDR3 nucleotides read TGTGCCAGCAGCGTAGCCAGCGGGGGGGCCATCTACGAGCAGTACTTC. Residues: CASSVASGGAIYEQYF.